This T cell receptor (beta chain) is drawn from a study of T cells after yellow fever vaccination. Study details: Fractions low in cell number were prepared with SMART-Seq v4 Ultra Low Input. Overall study findings and caveats: Boosting was followed by the reappearance of most primary-vaccination clones (roughly 96% CD4, 70% to 90% CD8). Repertoires obtained by FACS sorting could include abundant clonotypes that entered as contaminants from the bulk population.

Of note for this clonotype: Its antigen is unidentified.

A process of 5'RACE template switching, which added a universal primer site and UMIs, was used to make TCR cDNA. MiXCR was run by TCRdb on the 5' RACE reads, yielding one entry per CDR3 protein. Among about 340,000 distinct CDR3 sequences listed, around 4.1% were seen once. V lost 4 bases, J lost 2 bases, and 5 bases stayed unmatched. CDR3 length: 14 amino acids. Germline V gene lookup returns CDR1 DFQATT and CDR2 SNEGSKA (reference sequence). This specimen was PBMCs, taken 5 days after the yellow fever booster vaccination. The rearrangement joins TRBV20-1 to TRBJ2-7, with 10 bases matching TRBD1. This TCR was sampled from a young man who received the YFV17D yellow fever vaccine. The CDR3 coding sequence is TGCAGTGCTAAGGGGACAGGGGAAACCTACGAGCAGTACTTC. It codes for CSAKGTGETYEQYF.